Described below is a single T cell receptor (beta chain) sequence and its context. The target antigen is unknown. Cells designated naive CD8 were CD45RO-negative and were positively selected for CCR7, with terminally differentiated effector memory CD45RA+ cells excluded. This sample is drawn from a study of shared clonotypes between healthy human individuals. Study results and caveats: It was only blood that was sampled, and tissue repertoires likely differ.

The V gene's germline CDR1 is ENHRY and CDR2 SYGVKD. CDR3 length: 14 residues. The J segment lost 0 bases and the V segment lost 7 bases, leaving 6 bases of the junction unmatched. Assay used: immunoSEQ multiplex PCR; TCRdb lists only in-frame clones, some missing. The table records 550,000 to 600,000 clones, more than 95% of them present only once. The specimen was naive CD8+ T cells sorted from blood. This sequence joins TRBV10-3 and TRBJ2-7; the match to TRBD2 covers 7 bases. The sequence was collected from a man younger than 40 in good health. The CDR3 coding sequence is TGTGCCATCAAGCAGGCGGGGGACTCCTACGAGCAGTACTTC. Its translation is CAIKQAGDSYEQYF.